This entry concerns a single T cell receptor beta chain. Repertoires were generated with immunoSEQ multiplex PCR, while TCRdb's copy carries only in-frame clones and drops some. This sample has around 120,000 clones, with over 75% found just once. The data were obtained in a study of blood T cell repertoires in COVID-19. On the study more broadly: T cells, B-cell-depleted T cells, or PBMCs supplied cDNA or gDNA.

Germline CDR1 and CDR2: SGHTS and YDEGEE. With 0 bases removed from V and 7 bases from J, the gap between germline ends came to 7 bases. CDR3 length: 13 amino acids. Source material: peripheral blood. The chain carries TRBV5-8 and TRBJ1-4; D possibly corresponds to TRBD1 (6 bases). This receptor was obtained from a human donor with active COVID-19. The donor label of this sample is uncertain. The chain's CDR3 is CASSLVTGEKLFF. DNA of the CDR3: TGTGCCAGCAGCTTGGTGACAGGTGAAAAACTGTTTTTT.